Below are 30 T cell receptor beta chains sequenced from a single sample in a study of OX40 agonist ivuxolimab in advanced cancers. Clones were sequenced by immunoSEQ multiplex PCR, and TCRdb holds only the in-frame ones, with some missing. The sample lists some 40,000 clones; 65% to 80% were seen once. The starting material was CD4+ or CD8+ T cells sorted from blood, obtained in a trial of the OX40 agonist ivuxolimab. The receptors derive from an adult with an advanced solid tumor such as melanoma, head and neck, liver or kidney cancer.

This rearrangement joins TRBV28 to TRBJ2-7; 7 nucleotides line up with TRBD2. Trimming took 7 bases from V and 3 from J; bases not matched to a gene: 12. The germline gives CDR1 MDHEN, CDR2 SYDVKM. This CDR3 is 15 amino acids long. CDR3 sequence: CASTRPSGGNYEQYF. The CDR3 DNA sequence: TGTGCCAGCACTCGACCTAGCGGAGGGAACTACGAGCAGTACTTC. The entire variable domain, with the rest obtained from reference TRBV28 and TRBJ2-7, is as follows: DVKVTQSSRYLVKRTGEKVFLECVQDMDHENMFWYRQDPGLGLRLIYFSYDVKMKEKGDIPEGYSVSREKKERFSLILESASTNQTSMYLCASTRPSGGNYEQYFGPGTRLTVT.

The chain uses TRBV2 and TRBJ2-7; D gene unclear. V was trimmed by 8 bases and J by 0 bases, leaving 14 bases between them. The CDR3 contains 14 residues. The germline V gene has CDR1 SNHLY and CDR2 FYNNEI. CDR3 coding DNA: TGTGCCAGCGAGTTCTATCGCTTCTCCTACGAGCAGTACTTC. Its protein product is CASEFYRFSYEQYF.

J is TRBJ1-5 and V is TRBV28, with 7 bases aligning to TRBD1. The germline CDR1 and CDR2 sequences are MDHEN and SYDVKM. This CDR3 has 16 residues. Trimming removed 2 bases from V and 2 bases from J; junction bases left unmatched: 6. CDR3 nucleotides: TGTGCCAGCAGTTTACCACCTACAGGGGGCAATCAGCCCCAGCATTTT. Translating it yields CASSLPPTGGNQPQHF.

This rearrangement joins TRBV19 to TRBJ2-5; the match to TRBD2 covers 9 bases. Looked up from germline, CDR1 is LNHDA and CDR2 is SQIVND (reference sequence). CDR3 size: 16 residues. Losses at the gene ends were 4 bases for V and 9 bases for J; bases not matched to a gene: 15. The CDR3 DNA reads TGTGCCAGTAGTAGCACAGCGGGAGGCCCCGCCGGAGCCCAGTACTTC. Encoded protein: CASSSTAGGPAGAQYF.

This clone came up a few times. This chain connects TRBV19 to TRBJ1-2; D possibly corresponds to TRBD1 (5 bases). The germline V gene encodes CDR1 LNHDA and CDR2 SQIVND (reference sequence). This CDR3 region has 17 residues. Between the trimmed V and J ends, which lost 7 bases and 3 bases, there was a span of 24 bases. The CDR3 reads CASTDRLQRRGHYGYTF. The CDR3 coding sequence is TGTGCCAGTACCGATCGCTTACAAAGGAGGGGACACTATGGCTACACCTTC.

The chain uses TRBV10-2 and TRBJ2-7; TRBD2 is a possible D gene (5 bases). V lost 8 bases and J lost 6, with 17 bases in between. Per germline, CDR1 WSHSY and CDR2 SAAADI. The CDR3 sequence is 13 residues long. CDR3: CASGKTASREQYF. The CDR3 region has the DNA TGCGCCAGCGGGAAGACTGCTAGCCGCGAGCAGTACTTC.

This chain links TRBV30 with TRBJ1-2; possible D gene TRBD1, 5 bases. This CDR3 comprises 12 residues. V shed 8 bases and J shed 2 bases, with 12 bases lying between them. Germline CDR1 is GTSNPN and CDR2 is SVGIG (reference sequence). The CDR3 is CAKNQGNYGYTF. CDR3 nucleotides: TGTGCCAAGAACCAGGGAAACTATGGCTACACCTTC.

The chain joins TRBV5-6 to TRBJ1-5; D is uncertain. CDR3 size: 14 residues. Germline V lookup: CDR1 SGHDT, CDR2 YYEEEE. V was cut by 0 bases and J by 5 bases, with 9 bases left in between. CDR3 sequence: CASSLAGSYQPQHF. As DNA, the CDR3 is TGTGCCAGCAGCTTGGCCGGTTCCTATCAGCCCCAGCATTTT. The full variable domain, its missing parts supplied by reference TRBV5-6 and TRBJ1-5, is DAGVTQSPTHLIKTRGQQVTLRCSPKSGHDTVSWYQQALGQGPQFIFQYYEEEERQRGNFPDRFSGHQFPNYSSELNVNALLLGDSALYLCASSLAGSYQPQHFGDGTRLSIL.

The chain links TRBV4-1 to TRBJ2-2, with D tentatively TRBD2 (6 bases). The length of the CDR3 is 16 residues. Looked up from germline, CDR1 is MGHRA and CDR2 is YSYEKL. Trimming shortened V by 1 base and J by 0 bases, and 9 bases separated the two germline ends. The CDR3 DNA reads as TGCGCCAGCAGCCAAGCTTCTAGCGCGAACACCGGGGAGCTGTTTTTT. This sequence encodes CASSQASSANTGELFF.

V gene TRBV11-2 combines with J gene TRBJ1-6; TRBD1 matches 9 bases. The CDR3 spans 15 residues. From germline, CDR1 is SGHAT and CDR2 FQNNGV. V lost 1 base, J lost 9 bases, and 4 bases stayed unmatched. The CDR3 region has the DNA TGTGCCAGCAGCTTAGGAGGGACAGGGCGTTCACCCCTCCACTTT. Amino acid sequence: CASSLGGTGRSPLHF.

In its sample, this clone is medium-sized (0.01 to 0.1%). The chain couples TRBV4-1 to TRBJ2-7, with no clear D. V was clipped by 0 bases and J by 1 base, with 7 bases between them. This CDR3 has 14 amino acids. Germline CDR1 and CDR2: MGHRA and YSYEKL. DNA of the CDR3: TGCGCCAGCAGCCAAGATGATGCATCCTACGAGCAGTACTTC. Translation: CASSQDDASYEQYF.

This clone was seen more than once but under ten times. This sequence joins TRBV18 and TRBJ2-6; 7 bases align to TRBD2. V lost 0 bases, J lost 0 bases, and 5 bases stayed unmatched. Germline CDR1 reads KGHSH; CDR2 reads LQKENI. The CDR3 runs 18 residues. The CDR3 coding sequence is TGTGCCAGCTCACCACCGACGGGGGGTCTCTCTGGGGCCAACGTCCTGACTTTC. Amino acid sequence: CASSPPTGGLSGANVLTF.

V usage is TRBV6-6 and J usage is TRBJ1-2; D possibly corresponds to TRBD1 (5 bases). Germline V gene data show CDR1 as MNHNY and CDR2 as SVGAGI (reference sequence). The V end was cut by 5 bases, the J end by 0 bases, with 7 bases between. There are 13 residues in the CDR3. The CDR3: CASSGTANYGYTF. The DNA of the CDR3 is TGTGCCAGCAGTGGGACCGCTAACTATGGCTACACCTTC.

This rearrangement joins TRBV28 to TRBJ2-1, with D maybe TRBD2 (7 bases). Per germline, CDR1 MDHEN and CDR2 SYDVKM. The CDR3 covers 15 residues. Trimming pared 2 bases from V and 9 bases from J, leaving 17 bases between. Here the CDR3 reads CASSLTSGGATEQFF. Written as DNA, the CDR3 is TGTGCCAGCAGTTTAACTAGTGGGGGGGCCACTGAGCAGTTCTTC.

The V and J genes are TRBV5-1 and TRBJ1-5; tentatively, D is TRBD1 (5 bases). Trimming shortened V by 0 bases and J by 7 bases, and 8 bases separated the two germline ends. This CDR3 has 13 residues. In germline, CDR1 is SGHRS, CDR2 YFSETQ. CDR3 in amino acids: CASSLGGDQPQHF. The CDR3 region has the DNA TGCGCCAGCAGCTTGGGAGGGGACCAGCCCCAGCATTTT. Complete variable domain (other parts from reference TRBV5-1 and TRBJ1-5): KAGVTQTPRYLIKTRGQQVTLSCSPISGHRSVSWYQQTPGQGLQFLFEYFSETQRNKGNFPGRFSGRQFSNSRSEMNVSTLELGDSALYLCASSLGGDQPQHFGDGTRLSIL.

The chain has TRBV7-8 and TRBJ2-7, with 7 bases identical to TRBD2. The ends lost 10 bases at V and 5 bases at J; junction bases unmatched: 8. The CDR3 has 12 residues. Germline CDR1 and CDR2: SGHVS and FQNEAQ. The CDR3 DNA reads as TGTGCCATCGATATGGGGGGGAACGAGCAGTACTTC. Residues: CAIDMGGNEQYF.

This clone was observed a few times. The chain is built from TRBV12-5 and TRBJ1-5; D is unresolved. Germline values: CDR1 LGHNT, CDR2 FRNRAP. The CDR3 loop spans 12 amino acids. The V end lost 1 base, the J end lost 7 bases, and 5 bases lay between the germline ends. CDR3 nucleotide sequence: TGTGCTAGTGGTTTGGGGCCCCAGCCCCAGCATTTT. This translates into CASGLGPQPQHF.

The gene calls are TRBV28 and TRBJ2-2, with D perhaps TRBD1 (5 bases). Trimming removed 3 bases at V and 3 bases at J, with 11 bases between. Germline V CDR1 and CDR2: MDHEN, SYDVKM. The CDR3 contains 15 residues. The CDR3 loop is CASSFLDRYTGELFF. The CDR3 nucleotides read TGTGCCAGCAGTTTTCTCGACAGATACACCGGGGAGCTGTTTTTT.

The chain employs TRBV19 and TRBJ2-7; D gene uncertain. V lost 2 bases and J lost 0, with 8 bases in between. CDR1 is LNHDA, CDR2 SQIVND, per germline (reference sequence). The CDR3 totals 14 residues. CDR3 sequence reads: CASSIRSASYEQYF. In nucleotides, the CDR3 is TGTGCCAGTAGTATACGGTCGGCCTCCTACGAGCAGTACTTC.

This chain links TRBV18 with TRBJ1-1; D is unclear. Germline V gives CDR1 KGHSH, CDR2 LQKENI. The length of the CDR3 is 15 residues. Trimming shortened V by 2 bases and J by 1 base, and 11 bases separated the two germline ends. The chain's CDR3 is CASSPGQEGNTEAFF. The CDR3 nucleotides read TGTGCCAGCTCACCAGGGCAGGAGGGGAACACTGAAGCTTTCTTT. The whole variable domain, remainder taken from reference TRBV18 and TRBJ1-1, is NAGVMQNPRHLVRRRGQEARLRCSPMKGHSHVYWYRQLPEEGLKFMVYLQKENIIDESGMPKERFSAEFPKEGPSILRIQQVVRGDSAAYFCASSPGQEGNTEAFFGQGTRLTVV.

J is TRBJ2-3 and V is TRBV6-1; 7 bases are a match to TRBD2. Trimming removed 4 bases from V and 8 bases from J; junction bases left unmatched: 18. This CDR3 comprises 17 residues. Germline values: CDR1 MNHNS, CDR2 SASEGT. CDR3 coding DNA: TGTGCCAGCAGTGCCTTTTTACGGGGCGGGAGCGACGGTACGCAGTATTTT. It encodes CASSAFLRGGSDGTQYF.

The V call is TRBV25-1, the J call TRBJ1-2, with TRBD1 identical over 7 bases. The CDR3 runs to 16 residues. The germline gives CDR1 MGHDK, CDR2 SYGVNS. Unmatched junction bases numbered 12, after V lost 2 bases and J lost 6 bases. CDR3: CASSEGAGGFVDGYTF. CDR3 DNA sequence: TGTGCCAGCAGTGAAGGGGCAGGGGGATTTGTGGATGGCTACACCTTC.

The chain employs TRBV19 and TRBJ2-5, with 10 bases that match TRBD2. The J call may be faulty, since TRBJ2-7 better matches the DNA end. The CDR3 is 14 amino acids. Germline V CDR1 and CDR2: LNHDA, SQIVND (reference sequence). The CDR3: CASSFSSGRGEQYF. The CDR3 nucleotides read TGTGCCAGTAGTTTCTCTAGCGGGAGAGGCGAGCAGTACTTC.

V is TRBV7-2 and J is TRBJ1-2; D is possibly TRBD1 (6 bases). There are 15 residues in the CDR3. V lost 5 bases and J 4 bases, leaving 17 bases between the germline ends. CDR1 is SGHTA and CDR2 is FQGNSA in the germline V gene. CDR3: CASSVTPQGGYGYTF. DNA for the CDR3: TGTGCCAGCAGCGTAACCCCTCAAGGGGGCTATGGCTACACCTTC.

This clone was found a few times. The sample carries other DNA sequences with the same CDR3. The J gene is TRBJ2-1, the V gene TRBV9; D not resolved. V lost 0 bases to trimming and J lost 7 bases, with 8 bases between them. Germline assignment: CDR1 SGDLS and CDR2 YYNGEE. CDR3 size: 13 residues. CDR3 in DNA: TGTGCCAGCAGCGTAGGGGGTTGGAATGAGCAGTTCTTC. This sequence encodes CASSVGGWNEQFF.

This rearrangement joins TRBV28 to TRBJ2-4; a weak D match, TRBD2 (6 bases). The CDR3 is 17 amino acids. V dropped 5 bases and J dropped 0 bases, with 17 bases sitting between them. CDR1 and CDR2 (germline): MDHEN, SYDVKM. Here the CDR3 reads CASSRRGWEIAKNIQYF. As DNA, the CDR3 is TGTGCCAGCAGTCGGAGGGGTTGGGAGATAGCCAAAAACATTCAGTACTTC.

This clone is categorized as medium-sized (0.01 to 0.1%). The rearrangement joins TRBV6-5 to TRBJ2-5, with 7 bases lining up with TRBD1. With 5 bases clipped from V and 1 base from J, the junction kept 4 bases outside the gene matches. The CDR3 runs 14 residues. CDR1 and CDR2 from the germline V gene are MNHEY and SVGAGI. The CDR3 DNA is TGTGCCAGCAGTACGGGACAGCTCCAAGAGACCCAGTACTTC. This translates into CASSTGQLQETQYF.

The chain has TRBV5-1 and TRBJ2-7, with D maybe TRBD1 (5 bases). Germline V gene sequence: CDR1 SGHRS, CDR2 YFSETQ. There are 12 residues in the CDR3. V gave up 4 bases and J gave up 4 bases, with 9 bases separating them. The CDR3 DNA follows: TGCGCCAGCAGCGTAGACAGATACGAGCAGTACTTC. This gives the protein CASSVDRYEQYF.

The J gene is TRBJ2-7, the V gene TRBV7-2; no reliable D call. This CDR3 has 14 residues. Germline V gene data show CDR1 as SGHTA and CDR2 as FQGNSA. The V gene lost 4 bases and the J gene lost 0 bases, with 10 bases spanning the gap. The CDR3 protein is CASSSRMDSYEQYF. The CDR3 coding sequence is TGTGCCAGCAGCTCGAGGATGGACTCCTACGAGCAGTACTTC. Supplemented by reference TRBV7-2 and TRBJ2-7, the full variable domain reads GAGVSQSPSNKVTEKGKDVELRCDPISGHTALYWYRQSLGQGLEFLIYFQGNSAPDKSGLPSDRFSAERTGGSVSTLTIQRTQQEDSAVYLCASSSRMDSYEQYFGPGTRLTVT.

A remark on this clone: The same CDR3 can be traced to other DNA sequences in this sample. The rearrangement joins TRBV10-3 to TRBJ1-1; no clear D. The germline gives CDR1 ENHRY, CDR2 SYGVKD. The CDR3 covers 14 residues. V lost 2 bases, J lost 2 bases, and 9 bases lay in between. The CDR3 reads CAISEGQPNTEAFF. The CDR3 DNA reads as TGTGCCATCAGTGAGGGGCAGCCTAACACTGAAGCTTTCTTT.